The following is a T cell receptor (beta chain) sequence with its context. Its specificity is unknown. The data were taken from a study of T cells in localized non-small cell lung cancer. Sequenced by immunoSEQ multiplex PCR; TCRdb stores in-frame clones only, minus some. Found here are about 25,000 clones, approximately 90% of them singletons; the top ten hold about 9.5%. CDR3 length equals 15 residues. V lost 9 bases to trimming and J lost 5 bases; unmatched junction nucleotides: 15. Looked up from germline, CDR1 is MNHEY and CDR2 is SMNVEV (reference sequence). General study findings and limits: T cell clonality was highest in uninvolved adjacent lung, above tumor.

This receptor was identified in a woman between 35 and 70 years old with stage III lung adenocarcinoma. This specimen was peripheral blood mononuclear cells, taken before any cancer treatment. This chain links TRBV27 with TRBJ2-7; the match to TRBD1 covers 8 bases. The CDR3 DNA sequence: TGTGCCAGTTCCCGGAGGGGCAGGGGGCTTGACGAGCAGTACTTC. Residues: CASSRRGRGLDEQYF.